This is a list of T cell receptor beta chains from one sample in a study of radiotherapy plus CTLA-4 blockade in lung cancer. The data were produced by immunoSEQ multiplex PCR, yet TCRdb's version contains in-frame clones alone and is incomplete. The data show fewer than 65,000 clones, almost 85% seen once. The specimen comprised peripheral blood, sampled from a patient treated with radiotherapy plus ipilimumab. The origin of the receptors is a human donor with non-small cell lung cancer whose response to radiotherapy plus ipilimumab could not be evaluated. Both conserved end residues are part of each CDR3. Fields, in order: clone size, V gene, D gene, J gene, CDR3 DNA, CDR3 protein. D genes are given only for firm matches. A row's size may be missing; if present it is once, few, many or a size class.

size: NA; V: TRBV28; D: NA; J: TRBJ2-7; DNA: TGTGCCAGCACCCTCAAGGGGGGGCCTTCCTACGAGCAGTACTTC; CDR3: CASTLKGGPSYEQYF
size: NA; V: TRBV4-3; D: NA; J: TRBJ2-6; DNA: TGCGCCAGCAGCCGGGAACAGGCCCCCTATGACGTCCTGACTTTC; CDR3: CASSREQAPYDVLTF
size: few; V: TRBV7-2; D: TRBD1; J: TRBJ1-6; DNA: TGTGCCAGCAGCTTGTGGGTTGGGACAGTCAATTCACCCCTCCACTTT; CDR3: CASSLWVGTVNSPLHF
size: NA; V: TRBV4-3; D: TRBD2; J: TRBJ2-7; DNA: TGCGCCAGCAGCCAAGACTCCGGGGGAGGGCCTTTCGAGCAGTACTTC; CDR3: CASSQDSGGGPFEQYF
size: once; V: TRBV5-1; D: TRBD1; J: TRBJ1-2; DNA: TGCGCCAGCAGCCTCGATGGACAGGGTGAATTGGATGGCTACACCTTC; CDR3: CASSLDGQGELDGYTF
size: NA; V: TRBV7-9; D: NA; J: TRBJ2-6; DNA: TGTGCCAGCAGCTTAGCCTTTGGCCTCTCTGGGGCCAACGTCCTGACTTTC; CDR3: CASSLAFGLSGANVLTF
size: NA; V: TRBV28; D: TRBD1; J: TRBJ1-2; DNA: TGTGCCAGCACTACTAACCCCGGGACAGGGGGCGACGGCTACACCTTC; CDR3: CASTTNPGTGGDGYTF
size: NA; V: TRBV2; D: NA; J: TRBJ1-1; DNA: TGTGCCAGCAGTGCCGGGACTCGCAGAAACACTGAAGCTTTCTTT; CDR3: CASSAGTRRNTEAFF
size: NA; V: TRBV9; D: TRBD1; J: TRBJ2-7; DNA: TGTGCCAGCAGCTCTAGGGCCGGGACAGAGCCTCTCGAGCAGTACTTC; CDR3: CASSSRAGTEPLEQYF
size: NA; V: TRBV20-1; D: NA; J: TRBJ2-1; DNA: TGCAGTGCTAGAAACTCAAATGAGCAGTTCTTC; CDR3: CSARNSNEQFF
size: NA; V: TRBV4-1; D: NA; J: TRBJ2-7; DNA: TGCGCCAGCAGCCAAACTTACAGGGCCTACGAGCAGTACTTC; CDR3: CASSQTYRAYEQYF
size: NA; V: TRBV7-9; D: NA; J: TRBJ2-5; DNA: TGTGCCAGCAGCTTAGGGGGACTCAGACAAGAGACCCAGTACTTC; CDR3: CASSLGGLRQETQYF
size: NA; V: TRBV28; D: TRBD1; J: TRBJ1-3; DNA: TGTGCCAGCAGACCACCGTGGACAGGACCCCTCGGAAACACCATATATTTT; CDR3: CASRPPWTGPLGNTIYF
size: NA; V: TRBV28; D: NA; J: TRBJ2-7; DNA: TGTGCCAGCAGTTTATACGGGTACGAGCAGTACTTC; CDR3: CASSLYGYEQYF
size: NA; V: TRBV27; D: TRBD2; J: TRBJ2-3; DNA: TGTGCCAGCAGTCCAACCTCCCGGACTAGCGGATATACGCAGTATTTT; CDR3: CASSPTSRTSGYTQYF
size: few; V: TRBV28; D: NA; J: TRBJ1-5; DNA: TGTGCCAGCAGTAGGGGCCCCAATCAGCCCCAGCATTTT; CDR3: CASSRGPNQPQHF
size: NA; V: TRBV6-1; D: NA; J: TRBJ2-7; DNA: TGTGCCAGCAGCCCCCCCACTAGTAACGAGCAGTACTTC; CDR3: CASSPPTSNEQYF
size: NA; V: TRBV6-4; D: NA; J: TRBJ2-3; DNA: TGTGCCAGCGGCGGGACAGACACAGATACGCAGTATTTT; CDR3: CASGGTDTDTQYF
size: NA; V: TRBV27; D: NA; J: TRBJ2-7; DNA: TGTGCCAGCAGTTTATCTTCCACCTACGAGCAGTACTTC; CDR3: CASSLSSTYEQYF
size: few; V: TRBV6-5; D: NA; J: TRBJ1-5; DNA: TGTGCCAGCAGTTACCTAGGGGCAGGTCAGCCCCAGCATTTT; CDR3: CASSYLGAGQPQHF
size: NA; V: TRBV13; D: TRBD2; J: TRBJ2-7; DNA: TGTGCCAGCAGCTTGGGGGGGAGCCCGCTCGAGCAGTACTTC; CDR3: CASSLGGSPLEQYF
size: NA; V: TRBV6-5; D: NA; J: TRBJ1-1; DNA: TGTGCCAGCAGTTACGCGGTTTCCACTGAAGCTTTCTTT; CDR3: CASSYAVSTEAFF
size: NA; V: TRBV28; D: TRBD1; J: TRBJ1-5; DNA: TGTGGGTCCGGGACAGGAAGTCAGCCCCAGCATTTT; CDR3: CGSGTGSQPQHF
size: NA; V: TRBV6-5; D: NA; J: TRBJ1-5; DNA: TGTGCCAGCAGTTCAGACAGTAATCAGCCCCAGCATTTT; CDR3: CASSSDSNQPQHF
size: once; V: TRBV28; D: TRBD2; J: TRBJ2-7; DNA: TGTGCCAGCAGTTTTGCGGGAGGGCCCGAGCAGTACTTC; CDR3: CASSFAGGPEQYF
size: NA; V: TRBV7-2; D: NA; J: TRBJ1-3; DNA: TGTGCCAGCAGCTTAGTGAAGGGGGCTGGAAACACCATATATTTT; CDR3: CASSLVKGAGNTIYF
size: few; V: TRBV27; D: TRBD2; J: TRBJ2-7; DNA: TGTGCCAGCAGTTTGTCTAGCGGGAGAGGCGAGCAGTACTTC; CDR3: CASSLSSGRGEQYF
size: NA; V: TRBV2; D: NA; J: TRBJ1-4; DNA: TGTGCCAGCTCGGTTGAAAAACTGTTTTTT; CDR3: CASSVEKLFF
size: NA; V: TRBV6-5; D: TRBD1; J: TRBJ2-7; DNA: TGTGCCAGCAGACGGGACAGGAACTACGAGCAGTACTTC; CDR3: CASRRDRNYEQYF
size: once; V: TRBV11-2; D: TRBD1; J: TRBJ1-2; DNA: TGTGCCAGCAGCCAGACAGGGTCTGACTATGGCTACACCTTC; CDR3: CASSQTGSDYGYTF
size: once; V: TRBV7-9; D: NA; J: TRBJ1-4; DNA: TGTGCCAGCAGCTTCGTACCGGGGAATGAAAAACTGTTTTTT; CDR3: CASSFVPGNEKLFF
size: NA; V: TRBV27; D: NA; J: TRBJ2-1; DNA: TGTGCCAGCAGTTTATCGCCCCCAGGGCCAAACTCCTACAATGAGCAGTTCTTC; CDR3: CASSLSPPGPNSYNEQFF
size: NA; V: TRBV2; D: TRBD2; J: TRBJ2-1; DNA: TGTGCCAGCAGGCGGGAGCATGAGCAGTTCTTC; CDR3: CASRREHEQFF
size: NA; V: TRBV29-1; D: NA; J: TRBJ2-5; DNA: TGCAGCGTTGAGACAGTCCAAGAGACCCAGTACTTC; CDR3: CSVETVQETQYF
size: NA; V: TRBV5-4; D: TRBD2; J: TRBJ2-3; DNA: TGTGCCAGCAGCCCACTAGCGGGAGCGGTAGATACGCAGTATTTT; CDR3: CASSPLAGAVDTQYF
size: NA; V: TRBV5-6; D: NA; J: TRBJ2-5; DNA: TGTGCCAGCAAGGATAGGCGGGAAGAGACCCAGTACTTC; CDR3: CASKDRREETQYF
size: NA; V: TRBV5-1; D: NA; J: TRBJ2-7; DNA: TGCGCCAGCAGCTTTGGGGGGTCCTACGAGCAGTACTTC; CDR3: CASSFGGSYEQYF
size: NA; V: TRBV9; D: NA; J: TRBJ2-3; DNA: TGTGCCAGCAGCGTAGACGGGAGTATCACAGATACGCAGTATTTT; CDR3: CASSVDGSITDTQYF
size: NA; V: TRBV5-1; D: TRBD1; J: TRBJ1-2; DNA: TGCGCCAGCAGCTTGTTTCAGGGGGCTAACTATGGCTACACCTTC; CDR3: CASSLFQGANYGYTF
size: NA; V: TRBV4-3; D: TRBD2; J: TRBJ2-7; DNA: TGCGCCAGCAGCCAAGGCTCGCGGGAGAGCTCCTACGAGCAGTACTTC; CDR3: CASSQGSRESSYEQYF
size: NA; V: TRBV28; D: TRBD1; J: TRBJ1-2; DNA: TGTGCCAGCAGCAGGACAGGGGGCGGGAGCTATGGCTACACCTTC; CDR3: CASSRTGGGSYGYTF
size: once; V: TRBV14; D: TRBD1; J: TRBJ1-2; DNA: TGTGCCAGCAGCCGACAGGGAAGATATGGCTACACCTTC; CDR3: CASSRQGRYGYTF
size: NA; V: TRBV4-3; D: NA; J: TRBJ2-7; DNA: TGCGCCAGCAGCCAAGGAACAGGGCACTCCTACGAGCAGTACTTC; CDR3: CASSQGTGHSYEQYF
size: NA; V: TRBV25-1; D: TRBD2; J: TRBJ2-1; DNA: TGTGCCAGCAGTGAAAACCTTCTAGGGGGGCTAGCGGGAGAGTTCTTC; CDR3: CASSENLLGGLAGEFF
size: NA; V: TRBV25-1; D: TRBD1; J: TRBJ1-1; DNA: TGTGCCAGCAAGTCCGGGACAGGGGAGGGCACTGAAGCTTTCTTT; CDR3: CASKSGTGEGTEAFF
size: NA; V: TRBV6-5; D: NA; J: TRBJ1-4; DNA: TGTGCCAGCAGGAGGTTCGGGGAGCCTAATGAAAAACTGTTTTTT; CDR3: CASRRFGEPNEKLFF
size: NA; V: TRBV30; D: NA; J: TRBJ1-1; DNA: TGTGCCTGGAGACTGACAGGGAACACTGAAGCTTTCTTT; CDR3: CAWRLTGNTEAFF
size: NA; V: TRBV29-1; D: NA; J: TRBJ2-1; DNA: TGCAGCGTGACGTTGACAGGACCCTACAATGAGCAGTTCTTC; CDR3: CSVTLTGPYNEQFF
size: few; V: TRBV18; D: TRBD2; J: TRBJ2-3; DNA: TGTGCCAGCTCACCACAAATTAGACTAGCGGAAAGACCAGATACGCAGTATTTT; CDR3: CASSPQIRLAERPDTQYF